The 12 T cell receptor beta chains listed next were all sequenced from one sample in a study of control samples from healthy donors and cancer patients. Repertoires were generated with immunoSEQ multiplex PCR, while TCRdb's copy carries only in-frame clones and drops some. The sample lists tens of thousands of clones; 65% to 85% were seen once. Input material: PBMCs. The receptors stem from a man between 70 and 80 years old with lung cancer.

This CDR3 is CASSENRGRANYGYTF. The CDR3 bases are TGTGCCAGCAGTGAGAACAGGGGGCGCGCCAACTATGGCTACACCTTC. This sequence joins TRBV2 and TRBJ1-2; TRBD1 aligns across 9 bases. The germline gives CDR1 SNHLY, CDR2 FYNNEI. With V trimmed by 3 bases and J by 2 bases, 7 bases remained unmatched. CDR3 length equals 16 residues.

CDR3 amino acids: CASSPDRGSVQPQHF. The CDR3 DNA follows: TGTGCCAGCAGTCCAGACAGGGGCAGCGTCCAGCCCCAGCATTTT. The V gene is TRBV2, the J gene TRBJ1-5; 8 nucleotides match TRBD1. The trim removed 5 bases at V and 7 bases at J, leaving 10 bases unmatched. This CDR3 is built from 15 residues. Germline V gene sequence: CDR1 SNHLY, CDR2 FYNNEI.

The V gene is TRBV10-1, the J gene TRBJ2-3; D might be TRBD1 or TRBD2, each matching 5 bases. V lost 0 bases to trimming and J lost 0 bases, with 7 bases between them. The CDR3 is 15 amino acids. Germline loops: CDR1 WNHNN, CDR2 SYGVQD (reference sequence). DNA for the CDR3: TGCGCCAGCAGTGAGTCTGGGGGAAGCACAGATACGCAGTATTTT. Encoded protein: CASSESGGSTDTQYF.

This chain links TRBV30 with TRBJ2-1, with 7 positions matching TRBD2. CDR3 length equals 15 residues. From germline, CDR1 is GTSNPN and CDR2 SVGIG (reference sequence). V lost 0 bases and J lost 3; bases outside the gene matches: 5. The CDR3 here is CAWSVFGGSYNEQFF. The DNA for the CDR3 is TGTGCCTGGAGTGTATTCGGGGGGAGCTACAATGAGCAGTTCTTC.

CDR3 region: CSVEDLGRNYGYTF. In DNA, the CDR3 is TGCAGCGTTGAAGATCTGGGACGGAACTATGGCTACACCTTC. The rearrangement joins TRBV29-1 to TRBJ1-2, with D possibly TRBD1 on 5 matching bases. The germline CDR1 and CDR2 sequences are SQVTM and ANQGSEA. Trimming took 0 bases from V and 2 from J, leaving 10 bases between them. The CDR3 loop spans 14 amino acids.

This clone was observed a single time. J is TRBJ2-1 and V is TRBV6-4, with TRBD2 matching over 12 bases. The CDR3 consists of 18 residues. J gave up 0 bases and V 5 bases, and 8 bases lay outside the gene matches. Per germline, CDR1 MRHNA and CDR2 SNTAGT. The CDR3 is CASSHTSGGPSSYNEQFF. In nucleotides, the CDR3 is TGTGCCAGCAGTCACACTAGCGGGGGGCCCAGCTCCTACAATGAGCAGTTCTTC.

The chain couples TRBV5-6 to TRBJ1-4; 8 nucleotides agree with TRBD1. The CDR3 has 15 residues. After removal of 0 bases from V and 6 bases from J, the junction contained 4 bases not matched to a gene. CDR1 is SGHDT, CDR2 YYEEEE, per germline. CDR3 residues: CASSLGWTGHEKLFF. The CDR3 bases are TGTGCCAGCAGCTTGGGATGGACAGGGCATGAAAAACTGTTTTTT.

The chain joins TRBV7-2 to TRBJ1-1; D uncertain. CDR1 is SGHTA, CDR2 FQGNSA, per germline. CDR3 size: 13 residues. Trimming took off 4 bases at V and 3 bases at J, with 9 bases between the two ends. The CDR3 spells CASSYEGHTEAFF. DNA for the CDR3: TGTGCCAGCAGCTACGAGGGCCACACTGAAGCTTTCTTT.

The genes are TRBV11-2 and TRBJ2-1; tentatively, D is TRBD1 or TRBD2 (6 bases each). CDR3 length: 15 amino acids. V lost 7 bases and J 7 bases, leaving 20 bases between the germline ends. Germline V gene lookup returns CDR1 SGHAT and CDR2 FQNNGV. In DNA form, the CDR3 reads TGTGCCAGCAACAATAGGGGGGCACTTGGAAATGAGCAGTTCTTC. Protein product: CASNNRGALGNEQFF.

V and J are TRBV7-9 and TRBJ2-7, with 7 bases fitting TRBD1. The germline V gene has CDR1 SEHNR and CDR2 FQNEAQ (reference sequence). Trimming at V came to 6 bases and at J to 1 base, leaving 12 bases not matched to a gene. The CDR3 has 16 amino acids. CDR3 loop: CASSFTKETGSYEQYF. The CDR3 coding sequence is TGTGCCAGCAGTTTTACGAAGGAGACAGGGTCCTACGAGCAGTACTTC. Variable domain in full (rest from reference TRBV7-9 and TRBJ2-7): DTGVSQNPRHKITKRGQNVTFRCDPISEHNRLYWYRQTLGQGPEFLTYFQNEAQLEKSRLLSDRFSAERPKGSFSTLEIQRTEQGDSAMYLCASSFTKETGSYEQYFGPGTRLTVT.

The chain uses TRBV7-9 and TRBJ1-1; D gene ambiguous. The V gene's germline CDR1 is SEHNR and CDR2 FQNEAQ (reference sequence). The CDR3 totals 14 residues. Trimming pared 2 bases from V and 0 bases from J, leaving 7 bases between. In DNA form, the CDR3 reads TGTGCCAGCAGCTTAAGTAGGTTGAACACTGAAGCTTTCTTT. Amino acids: CASSLSRLNTEAFF.

A few counts support this clone. The chain joins TRBV4-3 to TRBJ2-7; D uncertain. Germline CDR1 reads LGHNA; CDR2 reads YSLEER. V lost 0 bases to trimming and J lost 3 bases, with 6 bases between them. The CDR3 spans 13 residues. CDR3: CASSQDRYYEQYF. CDR3 DNA: TGCGCCAGCAGCCAAGACAGATACTACGAGCAGTACTTC.